This T cell receptor (beta chain) stems from a study of T cells in Graves' hyperthyroidism and ophthalmopathy. Findings and limits, study-wide: Most expanded thyroid clonotypes above 0.001 recurred in blood.

This clonotype has at least ten counts. Antigen unknown. From RNA transcripts, TCR beta CDR3 regions were amplified. Initially, a first-round RT-PCR of the TCR CDR3 employed the HTBI primer set. Via MiXCR, TCRdb re-called the multiplex PCR reads, giving one row per CDR3 protein. Among 650,000 to 800,000 distinct CDR3 sequences listed, just under 45% were seen once. The V gene's germline CDR1 is DFQATT and CDR2 SNEGSKA (reference sequence). This CDR3 spans 13 amino acids. Between the trimmed V and J ends, which lost 0 bases and 5 bases, there was a span of 10 bases. The gene calls are TRBV20-1 and TRBJ2-5, with no clear D. This TCR was sampled from an adult man with Graves' disease, either hyperthyroidism or ophthalmopathy (not recorded which). Sequenced input: peripheral blood or thyroid tissue (not recorded which). The CDR3: CSARDAYDETQYF. The CDR3, as DNA: TGCAGTGCTAGAGATGCGTACGATGAGACCCAGTACTTC.